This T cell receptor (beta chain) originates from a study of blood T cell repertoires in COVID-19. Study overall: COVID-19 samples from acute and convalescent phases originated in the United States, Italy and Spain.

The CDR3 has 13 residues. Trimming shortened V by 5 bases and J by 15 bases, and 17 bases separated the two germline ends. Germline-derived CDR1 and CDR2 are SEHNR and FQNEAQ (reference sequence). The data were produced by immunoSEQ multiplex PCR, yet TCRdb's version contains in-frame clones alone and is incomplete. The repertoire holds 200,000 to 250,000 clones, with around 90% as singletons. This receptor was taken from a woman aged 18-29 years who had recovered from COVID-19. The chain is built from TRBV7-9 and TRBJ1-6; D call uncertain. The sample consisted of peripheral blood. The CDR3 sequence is CASSSIERVNLHF. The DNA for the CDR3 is TGTGCCAGCAGCAGCATAGAACGGGTTAACCTCCACTTT.